Below are 7 T cell receptor beta chains sequenced from a single sample in a study of cytomegalovirus exposure and HLA in healthy donors. PCR amplification relied on 60 Vbeta primers (plus 13 Jbeta primers). This table comes from immunoSEQ multiplex PCR, and its TCRdb copy is limited to in-frame clones, with some not included. The data hold about 200,000 clones, with about four fifths observed a single time. The sequencing input was PBMCs. These receptors all come from a boy between 2 and 10 years old in good health and CMV-seronegative.

The CDR3 DNA reads TGTGCCAGCTCACCCGCCATGGGACAGTTGTATGGCTACACCTTC. Its protein is CASSPAMGQLYGYTF. The rearrangement links TRBV18 to TRBJ1-2, with 7 bases matching TRBD1. CDR1 is KGHSH and CDR2 is LQKENI in the germline V gene. This CDR3 comprises 15 residues. The ends lost 3 bases at V and 5 bases at J; junction bases unmatched: 9. The full variable domain, rest sourced from reference TRBV18 and TRBJ1-2, is NAGVMQNPRHLVRRRGQEARLRCSPMKGHSHVYWYRQLPEEGLKFMVYLQKENIIDESGMPKERFSAEFPKEGPSILRIQQVVRGDSAAYFCASSPAMGQLYGYTFGSGTRLTVV.

This chain joins TRBV4-3 and TRBJ2-5; 11 nucleotides agree with TRBD2. Trimming at V came to 0 bases and at J to 2 bases, leaving 5 bases not matched to a gene. CDR3 size: 17 residues. Germline V CDR1 and CDR2: LGHNA, YSLEER. The CDR3 bases are TGCGCCAGCAGCCAAGATTATACTAGCGGGGGTCAAGAGACCCAGTACTTC. Its translation: CASSQDYTSGGQETQYF.

This rearrangement joins TRBV30 to TRBJ1-4; no firm D call. This CDR3 spans 13 amino acids. Trimming left V 0 bases short and J 5 bases short, with 7 bases between. CDR1 is GTSNPN and CDR2 is SVGIG in the germline V gene (reference sequence). CDR3 region: CAWSVSPNEKLFF. CDR3 in DNA: TGTGCCTGGAGTGTTTCCCCGAATGAAAAACTGTTTTTT.

The V and J genes are TRBV6-1 and TRBJ1-2; the D gene is possibly TRBD1 (6 bases). V lost 8 bases and J lost 4, with 11 bases in between. Germline assignment: CDR1 MNHNS and CDR2 SASEGT. The CDR3 has 12 residues. CDR3 nucleotides: TGTGCCAGCTCACAGGGTATCTATGGCTACACCTTC. Encoded protein: CASSQGIYGYTF.

The chain has TRBV5-1 and TRBJ2-5; 7 bases fit TRBD1. The J call is in doubt because the DNA end fits TRBJ2-7 better. The CDR3 is made up of 12 amino acids. CDR1 and CDR2 (germline): SGHRS, YFSETQ. Written as DNA, the CDR3 is TGCGCCAGCAGCTTGGACAGGGGCGAGCAGTACTTC. It is translated as CASSLDRGEQYF.

Regarding this clone: Germline is not matched at one junction end, which may reflect a read error. The V gene is TRBV18, the J gene TRBJ1-1; D unclear. CDR1 and CDR2 (germline): KGHSH, LQKENI. This CDR3 has 17 residues. The CDR3 DNA reads TGTGCCAGCTCACGGAGGGAGAGGGTACCGGGGAACCCTGAAGCTTTCTTT. Protein product: CASSRRERVPGNPEAFF.

This chain links TRBV23-1 with TRBJ2-3, with 7 bases matching TRBD2. TRBV23-1 is an open reading frame whose function is uncertain. J lost 0 bases, V lost 0 bases, and 12 bases had no gene match. The CDR3 totals 19 residues. CDR3: CASSQSALGTGGSTDTQYF. The CDR3 bases are TGCGCCAGCAGTCAATCGGCGTTAGGGACGGGGGGAAGCACAGATACGCAGTATTTT.